This T cell receptor (beta chain) was observed in a study of T cells in localized non-small cell lung cancer. J was trimmed by 7 bases and V by 6 bases; bases with no gene match: 10. In germline, CDR1 is SGHAT, CDR2 FQNNGV. This CDR3 has 14 residues. Profiled with immunoSEQ multiplex PCR; TCRdb holds only in-frame clones, not every one. The sample has 23,000 or so clones, approximately 83% seen once. The receptor was isolated from a male donor aged 60 or older with stage II squamous cell lung carcinoma. The rearrangement joins TRBV11-2 to TRBJ2-7; TRBD1 aligns across 9 bases. The sequences come from peripheral blood, collected before any cancer treatment. The chain's CDR3 is CASRAGTGLQEQYF. DNA of the CDR3: TGTGCCAGCAGGGCCGGGACAGGGCTTCAAGAGCAGTACTTC.